The TCR beta chain described here comes from a study of T cell responses to AZD1222 COVID-19 vaccine. From germline, CDR1 is SEHNR and CDR2 FQNEAQ (reference sequence). The CDR3 extends over 15 amino acids. V dropped 7 bases and J dropped 6; count of bases not matched to a gene: 12. Remarks on this clone: Its antigen remains unidentified.

The data were produced by immunoSEQ multiplex PCR, yet TCRdb's version contains in-frame clones alone and is incomplete. The sample shows under 95,000 clones, around 90% of them seen only once. General observations from the study: Just 5 to 7 AZD1222 recipients were seropositive at baseline.

The receptor comes from an adult in good health. The J gene is TRBJ1-2, the V gene TRBV7-9; TRBD1 matches 9 bases. The input for sequencing was peripheral blood, taken on day 0 of AZD1222 vaccination. The CDR3, as DNA: TGTGCCAGCATGAATTTGGGGGACAGGGCCAATGGCTACACCTTC. Its translation: CASMNLGDRANGYTF.